The 15 T cell receptor beta chains listed next were all sequenced from one sample in a study of blood T cell repertoires in COVID-19. Produced via immunoSEQ multiplex PCR; TCRdb's table is partial and in-frame only. The table records some 260,000 clones, over 75% of them present only once. Sequenced sample: peripheral blood. These receptors were taken from a woman in her twenties or thirties with acute or convalescent COVID-19.

V is TRBV5-1 and J is TRBJ2-1, with a possible D match to TRBD2 (7 bases). V lost 4 bases and J 8 bases, leaving 19 bases between the germline ends. This CDR3 spans 15 amino acids. The V gene's germline CDR1 is SGHRS and CDR2 YFSETQ. The CDR3 nucleotides read TGCGCCAGCAGCCCGAGGGGGAGGGGAATAGATGAGCAGTTCTTC. Translation gives CASSPRGRGIDEQFF.

J is TRBJ2-1 and V is TRBV6-5; D perhaps matches TRBD2 (6 bases). This CDR3 is built from 15 residues. Germline CDR1 MNHEY, CDR2 SVGAGI. V lost 6 bases to trimming and J lost 0 bases, with 12 bases between them. CDR3 in DNA: TGTGCCAGCAGCCCCCGGACTAACTCCTACAATGAGCAGTTCTTC. It is translated as CASSPRTNSYNEQFF.

V and J are TRBV15 and TRBJ2-5; 7 bases align to TRBD1. Germline CDR1 is LNHNV and CDR2 is YYDKDF (reference sequence). This CDR3 comprises 16 residues. The trim removed 3 bases at V and 6 bases at J, leaving 13 bases unmatched. CDR3 nucleotides: TGTGCCACCAGCAGTGCCGGGACAGTAGTTGGGAAGACCCAGTACTTC. Its protein is CATSSAGTVVGKTQYF. Based on the CDR3 plus reference TRBV15 and TRBJ2-5, the full variable domain is DAMVIQNPRYQVTQFGKPVTLSCSQTLNHNVMYWYQQKSSQAPKLLFHYYDKDFNNEADTPDNFQSRRPNTSFCFLDIRSPGLGDTAMYLCATSSAGTVVGKTQYFGPGTRLLVL.

This chain connects TRBV27 to TRBJ2-7; 8 bases fit TRBD1. After removal of 5 bases from V and 3 bases from J, the junction contained 6 bases not matched to a gene. From germline, CDR1 is MNHEY and CDR2 SMNVEV (reference sequence). The CDR3 covers 14 residues. CDR3: CASSEWTGNYEQYF. The CDR3 DNA reads as TGTGCCAGCAGTGAATGGACAGGGAACTACGAGCAGTACTTC.

The sample holds a few counts of this clone. V is TRBV2 and J is TRBJ1-5; D is possibly TRBD1 (6 bases). The CDR3 is 18 residues long. V lost 3 bases and J 0 bases, leaving 18 bases between the germline ends. The germline gives CDR1 SNHLY, CDR2 FYNNEI. This CDR3 reads CASSDLQWTADSNQPQHF. The CDR3 nucleotides are TGTGCCAGCAGTGATCTACAATGGACAGCAGATAGCAATCAGCCCCAGCATTTT.

The chain links TRBV11-2 to TRBJ2-1; the D gene is possibly TRBD1 (6 bases). CDR1 and CDR2 (germline): SGHAT, FQNNGV. The V end lost 1 base, the J end lost 7 bases, and 14 bases lay between the germline ends. This CDR3 has 15 residues. CDR3 bases: TGTGCCAGCAGCTTAGGTAGGACAAGGGGGAATGAGCAGTTCTTC. As protein: CASSLGRTRGNEQFF.

This chain connects TRBV6-5 to TRBJ2-7, with 9 bases lining up with TRBD2. The CDR3 loop spans 15 amino acids. Germline trimming cut 2 bases from V and 6 bases from J; bases unmatched to any gene: 8. Germline loops: CDR1 MNHEY, CDR2 SVGAGI. The CDR3 nucleotides read TGTGCCAGCAGTTACCTTCGCGGGAGGGCCTCCGAGCAGTACTTC. This sequence encodes CASSYLRGRASEQYF.

The chain combines TRBV29-1 with TRBJ2-3, with unresolved D. This CDR3 spans 10 amino acids. Germline values: CDR1 SQVTM, CDR2 ANQGSEA. Trimming took 4 bases from V and 13 from J, leaving 12 bases between them. The CDR3 sequence is CSVAEAWEYF. The CDR3 DNA is TGCAGCGTTGCCGAGGCTTGGGAGTATTTT.

This chain connects TRBV18 to TRBJ1-1; weak D call: TRBD1 (5 bases). V dropped 2 bases and J dropped 0 bases, with 10 bases sitting between them. CDR1 is KGHSH and CDR2 is LQKENI in the germline V gene. The CDR3 has 15 residues. Here the CDR3 reads CASSPIRDVNTEAFF. The CDR3 region has the DNA TGTGCCAGCTCACCAATCAGGGATGTGAACACTGAAGCTTTCTTT.

The chain is built from TRBV9 and TRBJ2-7; 11 bases agree with TRBD1. The V gene's germline CDR1 is SGDLS and CDR2 YYNGEE. The V segment lost 3 bases and the J segment 6 bases; nucleotides outside the gene matches: 14. The CDR3 extends over 17 amino acids. The CDR3 protein is CASSDRDRGVLGFEQYF. The CDR3 nucleotides read TGTGCCAGCAGCGACCGGGACAGGGGGGTCCTAGGGTTCGAGCAGTACTTC.

The chain couples TRBV7-9 to TRBJ2-5, with TRBD2 identical over 13 bases. Germline lookup yields CDR1 SEHNR and CDR2 FQNEAQ (reference sequence). The CDR3 spans 15 residues. Trimming cost V 6 bases and J 5 bases; bases outside gene matches: 6. DNA for the CDR3: TGTGCCAGCAGAGGACTAGCGGGAGTTTGGGAGACCCAGTACTTC. Its translation: CASRGLAGVWETQYF.

This chain joins TRBV27 and TRBJ1-5, with TRBD1 as a possible D gene (6 bases). There are 15 residues in the CDR3. Germline V gene lookup returns CDR1 MNHEY and CDR2 SMNVEV (reference sequence). Trimming shortened V by 1 base and J by 5 bases, and 12 bases separated the two germline ends. The CDR3 DNA follows: TGTGCCAGCAGTTTATTCTGGGACACCTATCAGCCCCAGCATTTT. This gives the protein CASSLFWDTYQPQHF.

CDR3 loop: CASGLVAGLAYEQYF. CDR3 nucleotides: TGTGCTAGTGGTTTGGTAGCGGGACTCGCCTACGAGCAGTACTTC. This chain uses TRBV12-5 with TRBJ2-7, with TRBD2 matching over 7 bases. This CDR3 spans 15 amino acids. The germline CDR1 and CDR2 sequences are LGHNT and FRNRAP. The V segment lost 0 bases and the J segment 2 bases; nucleotides outside the gene matches: 4. Full variable domain (missing parts from reference TRBV12-5 and TRBJ2-7): DARVTQTPRHKVTEMGQEVTMRCQPILGHNTVFWYRQTMMQGLELLAYFRNRAPLDDSGMPKDRFSAEMPDATLATLKIQPSEPRDSAVYFCASGLVAGLAYEQYFGPGTRLTVT.

CDR3 bases: TGTGCCAGTTGTCAGGGGCTGGCAGAGACCCAGTACTTC. Protein: CASCQGLAETQYF. The chain couples TRBV7-2 to TRBJ2-5; D possibly corresponds to TRBD1 (6 bases). CDR1 and CDR2 from the germline V gene are SGHTA and FQGNSA. The germline V and J ends were trimmed by 9 bases and 4 bases, with 15 bases remaining between them. The CDR3 covers 13 residues. The full variable domain, rest sourced from reference TRBV7-2 and TRBJ2-5, is GAGVSQSPSNKVTEKGKDVELRCDPISGHTALYWYRQSLGQGLEFLIYFQGNSAPDKSGLPSDRFSAERTGGSVSTLTIQRTQQEDSAVYLCASCQGLAETQYFGPGTRLLVL.

This sequence joins TRBV6-5 and TRBJ2-7, with D perhaps TRBD1 (5 bases). V dropped 6 bases and J dropped 5 bases, with 20 bases sitting between them. The CDR3 is 15 amino acids. CDR1 and CDR2 from the germline V gene are MNHEY and SVGAGI. The DNA for the CDR3 is TGTGCCAGCAGATGGAAGACAGTTCCTGGGGACGAGCAGTACTTC. Amino acid sequence: CASRWKTVPGDEQYF.